The present entry profiles one T cell receptor beta chain with its context. The data derive from a study of blood T cell repertoires in COVID-19. The junction had 15 bases not matched to a gene; V was cut back by 5 bases and J by 10 bases. The CDR3 contains 15 residues. CDR1 is SGHRS and CDR2 is YFSETQ in the germline V gene. As originally analysed: Amplified reference gene primers provided the basis for estimating nucleated cell counts. Generated by immunoSEQ multiplex PCR, the TCRdb table keeps only in-frame clones and is missing some. That table furnishes V, J and clone size, whereas the DNA furnished D and trimming. This table holds approximately 240,000 clones, approximately 80% found once.

This sequence was found in a woman of 80 years or more with active or convalescent COVID-19. Input material: peripheral blood. The chain links TRBV5-1 to TRBJ1-5; TRBD1 aligns across 7 bases. The CDR3: CASRLSGQGVGPQHF. The CDR3 DNA reads as TGCGCCAGCAGACTCTCTGGGCAGGGGGTAGGACCCCAGCATTTT.